These 21 T cell receptor beta chains were sequenced from one sample in a study of cytomegalovirus exposure and HLA in healthy donors. PCR was performed using 60 Vbeta and 13 Jbeta primers. Repertoires were generated with immunoSEQ multiplex PCR, while TCRdb's copy carries only in-frame clones and drops some. The table records roughly 100,000 clones, roughly 71% of them present only once. The sequencing sample was made of PBMCs. The receptors were sampled from a male donor in good health and CMV-seropositive.

This clone has only one observation. The gene calls are TRBV2 and TRBJ2-1; 8 bases agree with TRBD2. Trimming at V came to 6 bases and at J to 4 bases, leaving 5 bases not matched to a gene. The CDR3 sequence is 14 residues long. Germline V CDR1 and CDR2: SNHLY, FYNNEI. The CDR3 DNA sequence: TGTGCCAGCAGGGTACAGCGGGGGTACAATGAGCAGTTCTTC. It translates to CASRVQRGYNEQFF.

The chain recombines TRBV7-3 with TRBJ2-5; TRBD2 might be the D (5 bases). The CDR3 length is 14 residues. V lost 5 bases and J 7 bases, leaving 17 bases between the germline ends. CDR1 and CDR2 (germline): SGHTA, FQGTGA. The CDR3 nucleotides read TGTGCCAGCAGCCTTAATAGGGCAGGAGGGACCCAGTACTTC. Residues: CASSLNRAGGTQYF.

The rearrangement uses TRBV15 and TRBJ2-3; 8 bases match TRBD1. V dropped 1 base and J dropped 2; count of bases not matched to a gene: 5. Germline lookup yields CDR1 LNHNV and CDR2 YYDKDF (reference sequence). The CDR3 consists of 16 residues. This CDR3 is CATSRVTGGFTDTQYF. CDR3 DNA: TGTGCCACCAGCAGAGTCACAGGGGGATTCACAGATACGCAGTATTTT.

The chain links TRBV27 to TRBJ1-2; no definite D call. Trimming left V 6 bases short and J 8 bases short, with 16 bases between. The CDR3 is 13 amino acids. CDR1 is MNHEY and CDR2 is SMNVEV in the germline V gene (reference sequence). This CDR3 is CASSGGRAYGYTF. CDR3 DNA: TGTGCCAGCAGCGGAGGGCGTGCATACGGCTACACCTTC.

This chain uses TRBV15 with TRBJ2-7; no clear D. With 2 bases removed from V and 5 bases from J, the gap between germline ends came to 7 bases. Germline values: CDR1 LNHNV, CDR2 YYDKDF (reference sequence). This CDR3 is 12 amino acids long. CDR3 sequence reads: CATSRRLDEQYF. The DNA for the CDR3 is TGTGCCACCAGCAGAAGACTGGACGAGCAGTACTTC.

This sequence joins TRBV28 and TRBJ1-1; 10 bases are a match to TRBD1. The V gene's germline CDR1 is MDHEN and CDR2 SYDVKM. This CDR3 region has 14 residues. The junction had 7 bases not matched to a gene; V was cut back by 3 bases and J by 9 bases. The chain's CDR3 is CASSFTDRGRKAFF. The DNA of the CDR3 is TGTGCCAGCAGTTTCACCGACAGGGGGCGCAAAGCTTTCTTT.

The chain joins TRBV7-3 to TRBJ2-5, with 8 bases fitting TRBD1. Germline V lookup: CDR1 SGHTA, CDR2 FQGTGA. There are 14 residues in the CDR3. V was clipped by 5 bases and J by 1 base; unmatched bases: 3. CDR3 DNA sequence: TGTGCCAGCAGCCCCGGACAGGGCCAAGAGACCCAGTACTTC. This translates into CASSPGQGQETQYF.

This rearrangement joins TRBV7-9 to TRBJ2-5, with a weak D call TRBD2 (5 bases). Trimming cost V 11 bases and J 4 bases, with 17 bases left between them. The germline gives CDR1 SEHNR, CDR2 FQNEAQ (reference sequence). The CDR3 spans 13 residues. CDR3 sequence reads: CAGGLETPETQYF. The CDR3 DNA follows: TGTGCCGGAGGACTCGAAACACCAGAGACCCAGTACTTC. Full variable domain (remainder filled in from reference TRBV7-9 and TRBJ2-5): DTGVSQNPRHKITKRGQNVTFRCDPISEHNRLYWYRQTLGQGPEFLTYFQNEAQLEKSRLLSDRFSAERPKGSFSTLEIQRTEQGDSAMYLCAGGLETPETQYFGPGTRLLVL.

The CDR3 nucleotides are TGCGCCAGCAGCCTTGATGCAGATTGGGCCATGGAAGCTTTCTTT. Translating it yields CASSLDADWAMEAFF. The gene calls are TRBV4-3 and TRBJ1-1; D gene unclear. Germline values: CDR1 LGHNA, CDR2 YSLEER. CDR3 size: 15 residues. V was clipped by 4 bases and J by 8 bases, with 20 bases between them.

The V gene is TRBV4-3, the J gene TRBJ2-2, with D tentatively TRBD2 (6 bases). The CDR3 is 16 amino acids. V lost 1 base and J 0 bases, leaving 9 bases between the germline ends. The germline V gene encodes CDR1 LGHNA and CDR2 YSLEER. As DNA, the CDR3 is TGCGCCAGCAGCCAAGCGGGCGGGGCGAACACCGGGGAGCTGTTTTTT. Its protein product is CASSQAGGANTGELFF.

The chain carries TRBV18 and TRBJ2-7, with D possibly matching TRBD2 (5 bases). Germline V gives CDR1 KGHSH, CDR2 LQKENI. The V gene lost 2 bases and the J gene lost 4 bases, with 6 bases spanning the gap. This CDR3 contains 12 residues. CDR3 sequence reads: CASSPGGYEQYF. In DNA form, the CDR3 reads TGTGCCAGCTCACCAGGAGGATACGAGCAGTACTTC.

This sequence joins TRBV9 and TRBJ2-2; 9 bases are a match to TRBD2. Germline CDR1 SGDLS, CDR2 YYNGEE. This CDR3 comprises 17 residues. Trimming at V came to 0 bases and at J to 0 bases, leaving 3 bases not matched to a gene. The CDR3 loop reads CASSVVSSGANTGELFF. Written as DNA, the CDR3 is TGTGCCAGCAGCGTAGTGTCTAGCGGGGCGAACACCGGGGAGCTGTTTTTT.

The chain recombines TRBV2 with TRBJ1-2, with 9 bases matching TRBD1. Germline-derived CDR1 and CDR2 are SNHLY and FYNNEI. The CDR3 spans 15 residues. J gave up 3 bases and V 5 bases, and 7 bases lay outside the gene matches. The chain's CDR3 is CASSLDRGRYYGYTF. The CDR3 DNA reads as TGTGCCAGCAGTCTGGACAGGGGCCGGTACTATGGCTACACCTTC.

Comment on this clone: Mismatch with germline at one junction end may stem from a read error. The chain uses TRBV7-9 and TRBJ2-2; a weak D match, TRBD1 (6 bases). Germline CDR1 SEHNR, CDR2 FQNEAQ (reference sequence). This CDR3 comprises 16 residues. CDR3 sequence reads: CSSSPPGTMNTGELFF. The CDR3 region has the DNA TGTTCCAGCAGCCCCCCCGGGACAATGAACACCGGGGAGCTGTTTTTT.

The chain carries TRBV27 and TRBJ2-7, with 9 bases identical to TRBD1. The CDR3 contains 17 residues. Per germline, CDR1 MNHEY and CDR2 SMNVEV (reference sequence). V dropped 5 bases and J dropped 0; count of bases not matched to a gene: 11. In DNA form, the CDR3 reads TGTGCCAGCAGTCCACTGCTTCGGACAGGGGCCTCCTACGAGCAGTACTTC. Translating it yields CASSPLLRTGASYEQYF.

The CDR3 loop is CASRGGIQPQHF. In DNA form, the CDR3 reads TGTGCCAGCAGAGGAGGAATTCAGCCCCAGCATTTT. This chain joins TRBV28 and TRBJ1-5; D gene unclear. The CDR3 contains 12 residues. V lost 6 bases and J 6 bases, leaving 9 bases between the germline ends. Per germline, CDR1 MDHEN and CDR2 SYDVKM.

For this clone: The same CDR3 also results from other DNA sequences found in this sample. The chain employs TRBV6-5 and TRBJ2-1, with a possible D match to TRBD1 (6 bases). Trimming took 6 bases from V and 0 from J, leaving 12 bases between them. Germline V gives CDR1 MNHEY, CDR2 SVGAGI. This CDR3 has 15 amino acids. DNA of the CDR3: TGTGCCAGCAGCCCCGACAGGAGCTCCTACAATGAGCAGTTCTTC. Translating gives CASSPDRSSYNEQFF.

J is TRBJ2-3 and V is TRBV27, with D unresolved. V lost 6 bases to trimming and J lost 5 bases, with 6 bases between them. The CDR3 runs to 11 residues. Germline V gives CDR1 MNHEY, CDR2 SMNVEV (reference sequence). As DNA, the CDR3 is TGTGCCAGCAGATCGGGAGATACGCAGTATTTT. It translates to CASRSGDTQYF.

This chain links TRBV5-4 with TRBJ2-7; 9 bases agree with TRBD1. V lost 5 bases, J lost 8 bases, and 11 bases stayed unmatched. Germline V gives CDR1 SGHNT, CDR2 YYREEE (reference sequence). This CDR3 comprises 14 residues. CDR3 sequence (DNA): TGTGCCAGCAGTCCTACCGGGACAGGGTGTAAGCAGTACTTC. Its protein product is CASSPTGTGCKQYF.

This chain joins TRBV7-2 and TRBJ2-7; TRBD1 matches at 10 bases. The germline V gene has CDR1 SGHTA and CDR2 FQGNSA. The CDR3 is 15 residues long. With V trimmed by 6 bases and J by 0 bases, 5 bases remained unmatched. CDR3 residues: CASRSGTGVSYEQYF. The CDR3 DNA sequence: TGTGCCAGCAGGTCCGGGACAGGGGTCTCCTACGAGCAGTACTTC.

The chain couples TRBV4-1 to TRBJ1-5, with D possibly matching TRBD1 (5 bases). Germline V CDR1 and CDR2: MGHRA, YSYEKL. The germline V and J ends were trimmed by 2 bases and 11 bases, with 22 bases remaining between them. The CDR3 runs to 16 residues. In nucleotides, the CDR3 is TGCGCCAGCAGCCAATTCAGTCAGGGTGGGGCAGGGTCCCAGCATTTT. Translated, it gives CASSQFSQGGAGSQHF.